The source of this T cell receptor beta chain is a study of blood T cell repertoires in COVID-19. The CDR3 loop spans 15 amino acids. The germline CDR1 and CDR2 sequences are LGHNA and YNFKEQ. V lost 0 bases and J lost 9, with 14 bases in between. Assay used: immunoSEQ multiplex PCR; TCRdb lists only in-frame clones, some missing. This table holds around 380,000 clones, roughly four fifths found once. The genes are TRBV4-2 and TRBJ2-2; D is undetermined. This TCR came from a human donor with acute or convalescent COVID-19. The donor label of this sample is uncertain. The sample comprised peripheral blood. The CDR3 protein is CASSQEHGGRRELFF. For the CDR3, the DNA is TGTGCCAGCAGCCAAGAACATGGTGGCAGGAGGGAGCTGTTTTTT.